This T cell receptor (beta chain) was sequenced for a study of technical replicates of blood from several donors. Sequencing used immunoSEQ multiplex PCR; TCRdb keeps in-frame clones, though not all of them. The sample yields about 75,000 clones, about 97% seen once. Trimming removed 1 base from V and 9 bases from J; junction bases left unmatched: 13. The CDR3 is made up of 17 amino acids. Germline loops: CDR1 SEHNR, CDR2 FQNEAQ (reference sequence). The rearrangement joins TRBV7-9 to TRBJ2-1, with 9 bases matching TRBD2. The sequence was collected from a human donor in good health. Source material: T cells isolated from PBMCs. CDR3 amino acids: CASSLGGVSGSRGEQFF. In nucleotides, the CDR3 is TGTGCCAGCAGCTTAGGGGGGGTTAGCGGGAGCCGAGGTGAGCAGTTCTTC.